Below, 18 T cell receptor beta chains from the same sample are listed, as sequenced in a study of T-cell memory formation after mild COVID-19 (dated by TCRdb to about 2021). Libraries were made using 5' RACE. Sequencer: Illumina NovaSeq 6000. Using fastp at Q25 and MiXCR, TCRdb reprocessed the public reads and kept productive beta chains. Entries are consolidated by CDR3 protein sequence, retaining the most common genes and DNA. Present in this sample are roughly 320,000 distinct CDR3 sequences, approximately 27% of which were seen just once. Jointly, the top ten make up approximately 13% of the sample. The source material was PBMCs or a T cell subset sorted from them (not recorded which). The origin of the receptors is an adult woman who had mild COVID-19 (a few samples of this study predate the infection). The sample titles of this study are shuffled in the database, so cell type and time point are left out; the donor was told from shared clones.

This chain joins TRBV12-3 or TRBV12-4 and TRBJ2-7; D tentatively reads TRBD1 or TRBD2 (5 bases each). CDR3 size: 18 residues. V shed 6 bases and J shed 0 bases, with 24 bases lying between them. CDR3 sequence reads: CASSPTLGTTRGSYEQYF. The CDR3 DNA sequence: TGTGCCAGCAGCCCTACCCTCGGCACCACTAGGGGCTCCTACGAGCAGTACTTC.

The chain joins TRBV24-1 to TRBJ2-2; TRBD1 might be the D (6 bases). The CDR3 runs to 15 residues. V lost 1 base and J 3 bases, leaving 8 bases between the germline ends. Germline lookup yields CDR1 KGHDR and CDR2 SFDVKD. CDR3 bases: TGTGCCACCAGTGATTTTGGGACATACACCGGGGAGCTGTTTTTT. It codes for CATSDFGTYTGELFF.

The CDR3 loop reads CSVEDSGYEQYF. CDR3 coding DNA: TGCAGCGTTGAAGATTCGGGCTACGAGCAGTACTTC. The chain combines TRBV29-1 with TRBJ2-7; no firm D call. The CDR3 is 12 amino acids. Germline CDR1 and CDR2: SQVTM and ANQGSEA. The V and J ends lost 0 bases and 3 bases respectively, with 6 bases between them.

J is TRBJ2-3 and V is TRBV4-2; D gene unclear. With 1 base removed from V and 4 bases from J, the gap between germline ends came to 6 bases. The length of the CDR3 is 13 residues. The germline gives CDR1 LGHNA, CDR2 YNFKEQ. The CDR3 loop is CASSQVVSDTQYF. For the CDR3, the DNA is TGTGCCAGCAGCCAAGTGGTGTCAGATACGCAGTATTTT.

V gene TRBV4-1 combines with J gene TRBJ2-3, with 9 bases that match TRBD2. Germline-derived CDR1 and CDR2 are MGHRA and YSYEKL. V was clipped by 0 bases and J by 3 bases; unmatched bases: 7. CDR3 length equals 17 residues. The CDR3 reads CASSQDFLAGTTDTQYF. CDR3 in DNA: TGCGCCAGCAGCCAAGATTTCCTAGCGGGGACGACAGATACGCAGTATTTT.

The chain couples TRBV14 to TRBJ2-1; no definite D call. Trimming removed 0 bases at V and 6 bases at J, with 15 bases between. The germline V gene has CDR1 SGHDN and CDR2 FVKESK. CDR3 length equals 16 residues. The CDR3, as DNA: TGTGCCAGCAGCCAAGACGGCGGAGTTTTAGGCAATGAGCAGTTCTTC. It encodes CASSQDGGVLGNEQFF. The full variable domain, rest sourced from reference TRBV14 and TRBJ2-1, is EAGVTQFPSHSVIEKGQTVTLRCDPISGHDNLYWYRRVMGKEIKFLLHFVKESKQDESGMPNNRFLAERTGGTYSTLKVQPAELEDSGVYFCASSQDGGVLGNEQFFGPGTRLTVL.

The chain links TRBV7-2 to TRBJ1-2; D not certain. The CDR3 is 14 amino acids. V lost 0 bases and J 5 bases, leaving 10 bases between the germline ends. Germline V gene sequence: CDR1 SGHTA, CDR2 FQGNSA. The CDR3 sequence is CASSLANGRYGYTF. CDR3 bases: TGTGCCAGCAGCTTAGCCAATGGGCGGTATGGCTACACCTTC. Drawing the rest from reference TRBV7-2 and TRBJ1-2, the complete variable domain is GAGVSQSPSNKVTEKGKDVELRCDPISGHTALYWYRQSLGQGLEFLIYFQGNSAPDKSGLPSDRFSAERTGGSVSTLTIQRTQQEDSAVYLCASSLANGRYGYTFGSGTRLTVV.

The chain couples TRBV19 to TRBJ2-5; D might be TRBD1 (6 bases). CDR1 and CDR2 (germline): LNHDA, SQIVND (reference sequence). Trimming left V 3 bases short and J 3 bases short, with 8 bases between. This CDR3 comprises 13 residues. This CDR3 reads CASSITGKETQYF. In DNA form, the CDR3 reads TGTGCCAGTAGTATCACAGGGAAAGAGACCCAGTACTTC.

This clonotype came up many times. This chain uses TRBV7-9 with TRBJ2-3; 10 bases line up with TRBD2. The CDR3 totals 17 residues. J lost 7 bases, V lost 3 bases, and 13 bases had no gene match. Germline values: CDR1 SEHNR, CDR2 FQNEAQ (reference sequence). CDR3 DNA sequence: TGTGCCAGCAGCTTCCGGACTAGCGGACCAGAATCGTATACGCAGTATTTT. Translated, it gives CASSFRTSGPESYTQYF.

V and J are TRBV2 and TRBJ1-6; 8 bases map to TRBD1. Looked up from germline, CDR1 is SNHLY and CDR2 is FYNNEI. V lost 6 bases and J lost 10; bases outside the gene matches: 8. The CDR3 is 14 amino acids. The CDR3 nucleotides are TGTGCCAGCAGGAAAGGACAGGGTGGATCACCCCTCCACTTT. Its protein product is CASRKGQGGSPLHF.

This clonotype was counted between two and nine times. The V gene is TRBV7-9, the J gene TRBJ2-5; possibly TRBD2 for D (5 bases). The CDR3 has 15 amino acids. V was trimmed by 3 bases and J by 1 base, leaving 12 bases between them. Germline loops: CDR1 SEHNR, CDR2 FQNEAQ (reference sequence). The CDR3 bases are TGTGCCAGCAGCTTCGGGAACCAATTCCAAGAGACCCAGTACTTC. Translating gives CASSFGNQFQETQYF.

This clonotype was seen more than once but under ten times. The rearrangement joins TRBV4-2 to TRBJ2-1; possibly TRBD1 or TRBD2 for D (6 bases each). Germline assignment: CDR1 LGHNA and CDR2 YNFKEQ. V lost 2 bases and J 8 bases, leaving 19 bases between the germline ends. This CDR3 spans 16 amino acids. The CDR3 region has the DNA TGTGCCAGCAGCCAAAAATTAAGCGTGGAGGGGGATGAGCAGTTCTTC. It is translated as CASSQKLSVEGDEQFF.

In this sample, this clonotype turned up once. A read error may explain this, as a much larger clone is one base away. The chain links TRBV5-1 to TRBJ1-5; 8 bases align to TRBD1. Germline V gene sequence: CDR1 SGHRS, CDR2 YFSETQ. The CDR3 consists of 16 residues. The CDR3 loop is CDSSLSGGAGNQPQHF. The CDR3 nucleotides read TGCGACAGCAGCTTATCAGGGGGCGCCGGCAATCAGCCCCAGCATTTT.

This clonotype was seen a few times. The chain joins TRBV29-1 to TRBJ1-3, with 7 bases matching TRBD1. The length of the CDR3 is 14 residues. Per germline, CDR1 SQVTM and CDR2 ANQGSEA. V shed 4 bases and J 3 bases; nucleotides not matched to a gene: 6. DNA for the CDR3: TGCAGCGTTGGATTCACAGGGGTTGGAAACACCATATATTTT. Its protein is CSVGFTGVGNTIYF.

This clonotype was seen more than once but under ten times. V is TRBV24-1 and J is TRBJ2-5; 12 positions agree with TRBD1. CDR3 size: 17 residues. The J segment lost 5 bases and the V segment lost 3 bases, leaving 9 bases of the junction unmatched. The germline V gene has CDR1 KGHDR and CDR2 SFDVKD. This chain's CDR3 is CATSDTPGQGAWETQYF. Written as DNA, the CDR3 is TGTGCCACCAGTGATACACCGGGACAGGGGGCCTGGGAGACCCAGTACTTC.

This clonotype was observed at least ten times. The chain carries TRBV7-8 and TRBJ2-1; maybe TRBD2 (6 bases). Trimming pared 11 bases from V and 1 base from J, leaving 12 bases between. CDR1 is SGHVS and CDR2 is FQNEAQ in the germline V gene. There are 13 residues in the CDR3. CDR3 region: CAGSGRSYNEQFF. The CDR3 DNA is TGTGCCGGCTCGGGGAGGTCCTACAATGAGCAGTTCTTC.

This chain links TRBV7-3 with TRBJ2-2, with 12 bases lining up with TRBD2. Germline V gene data show CDR1 as SGHTA and CDR2 as FQGTGA. This CDR3 region has 18 residues. V shed 4 bases, J shed 6 bases, and the junction held 12 bases outside the gene matches. As DNA, the CDR3 is TGTGCCAGCAGCTCGAATCTTGGACTAGCGGGGTTTGCCGGGGAGCTGTTTTTT. It codes for CASSSNLGLAGFAGELFF.

Only a few counts were recorded for this clonotype. The rearrangement joins TRBV5-5 to TRBJ1-6, with D uncertain. Germline V gene sequence: CDR1 SGHKS, CDR2 YYEKEE (reference sequence). The ends were cut back, 2 bases at V and 7 bases at J, with 7 bases in the middle. The CDR3 totals 13 residues. The DNA of the CDR3 is TGTGCCAGCAGCTTCAGGAGCAATTCACCCCTCCACTTT. Translation gives CASSFRSNSPLHF.